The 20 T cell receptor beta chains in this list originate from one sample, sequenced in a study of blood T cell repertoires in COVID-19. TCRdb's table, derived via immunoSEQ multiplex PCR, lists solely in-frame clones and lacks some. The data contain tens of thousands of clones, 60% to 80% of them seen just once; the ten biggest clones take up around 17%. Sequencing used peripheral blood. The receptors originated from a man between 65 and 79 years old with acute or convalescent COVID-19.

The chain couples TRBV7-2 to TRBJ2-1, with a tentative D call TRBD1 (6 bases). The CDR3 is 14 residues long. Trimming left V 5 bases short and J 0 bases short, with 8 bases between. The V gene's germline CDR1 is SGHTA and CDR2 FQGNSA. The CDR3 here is CASSGQSSYNEQFF. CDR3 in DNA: TGTGCCAGCAGCGGACAGAGCTCCTACAATGAGCAGTTCTTC.

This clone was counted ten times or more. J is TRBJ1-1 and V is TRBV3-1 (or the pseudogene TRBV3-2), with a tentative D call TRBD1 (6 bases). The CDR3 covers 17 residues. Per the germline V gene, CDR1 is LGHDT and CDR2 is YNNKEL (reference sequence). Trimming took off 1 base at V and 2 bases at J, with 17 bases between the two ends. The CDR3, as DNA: TGTGCCAGCAGCCAAGCATTTACCCCGGACAGAAACACTGAAGCTTTCTTT. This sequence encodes CASSQAFTPDRNTEAFF.

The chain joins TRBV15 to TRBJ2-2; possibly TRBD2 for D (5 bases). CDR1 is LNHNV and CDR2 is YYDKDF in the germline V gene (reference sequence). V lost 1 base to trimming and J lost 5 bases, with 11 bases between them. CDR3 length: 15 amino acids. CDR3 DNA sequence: TGTGCCACCAGCAGAGGTGAGGGCTGGACCGGGGAGCTGTTTTTT. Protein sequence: CATSRGEGWTGELFF.

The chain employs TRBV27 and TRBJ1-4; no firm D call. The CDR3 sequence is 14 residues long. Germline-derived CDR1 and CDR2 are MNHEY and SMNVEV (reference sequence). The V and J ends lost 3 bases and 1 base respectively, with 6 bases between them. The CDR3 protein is CASSFSGTNEKLFF. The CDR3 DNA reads TGTGCCAGCAGTTTCTCGGGAACTAATGAAAAACTGTTTTTT.

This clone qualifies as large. DNA for the CDR3: TGTGCCAGCAGCCACCAGACAGGGCCGAACACCGGGGAGCTGTTTTTT. Protein product: CASSHQTGPNTGELFF. The J gene is TRBJ2-2, the V gene TRBV3-1 (or the pseudogene TRBV3-2), with 7 bases that match TRBD1. The CDR3 covers 16 residues. Germline V CDR1 and CDR2: LGHDT, YNNKEL (reference sequence). Trimming took 3 bases from V and 0 from J; bases not matched to a gene: 4.

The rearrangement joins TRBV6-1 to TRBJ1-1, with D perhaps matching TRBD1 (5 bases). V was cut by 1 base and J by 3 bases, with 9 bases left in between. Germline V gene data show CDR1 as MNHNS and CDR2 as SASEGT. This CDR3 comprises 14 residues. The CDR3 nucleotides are TGTGCCAGCAGTGAAGGACAGCCTTACACTGAAGCTTTCTTT. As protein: CASSEGQPYTEAFF.

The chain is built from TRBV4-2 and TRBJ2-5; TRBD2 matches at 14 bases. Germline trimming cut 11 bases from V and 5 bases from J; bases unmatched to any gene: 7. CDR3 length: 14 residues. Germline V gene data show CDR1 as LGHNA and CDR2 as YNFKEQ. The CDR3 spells CAAGLAGGGETQYF. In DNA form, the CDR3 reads TGTGCCGCCGGACTAGCGGGGGGTGGGGAGACCCAGTACTTC.

The DNA for the CDR3 is TGTGCCAGCTCCGGGACAGCTAACTATGGCTACACCTTC. Translating gives CASSGTANYGYTF. The chain links TRBV6-6 to TRBJ1-2; 7 bases are a match to TRBD1. There are 13 residues in the CDR3. Trimming cost V 8 bases and J 0 bases; bases outside gene matches: 3. The V gene's germline CDR1 is MNHNY and CDR2 SVGAGI (reference sequence).

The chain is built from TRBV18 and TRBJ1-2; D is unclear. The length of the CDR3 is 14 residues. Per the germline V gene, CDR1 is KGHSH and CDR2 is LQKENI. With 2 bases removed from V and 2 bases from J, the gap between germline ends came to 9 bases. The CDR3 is CASSPSGTNYGYTF. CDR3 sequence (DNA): TGTGCCAGCTCACCATCAGGCACGAACTATGGCTACACCTTC.

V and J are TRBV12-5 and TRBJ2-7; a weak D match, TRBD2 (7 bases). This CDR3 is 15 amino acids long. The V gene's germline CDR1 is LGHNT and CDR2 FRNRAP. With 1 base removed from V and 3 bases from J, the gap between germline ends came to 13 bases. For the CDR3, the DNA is TGTGCTAGTGGTTTGGACGGGGGGCGAGGCTACGAGCAGTACTTC. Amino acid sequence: CASGLDGGRGYEQYF.

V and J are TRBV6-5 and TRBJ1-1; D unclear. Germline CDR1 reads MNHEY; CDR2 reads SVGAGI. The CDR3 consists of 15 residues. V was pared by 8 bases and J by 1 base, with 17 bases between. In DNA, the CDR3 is TGTGCCAGCTTAAGACCGGCCGGGAGGAACACTGAAGCTTTCTTT. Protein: CASLRPAGRNTEAFF.

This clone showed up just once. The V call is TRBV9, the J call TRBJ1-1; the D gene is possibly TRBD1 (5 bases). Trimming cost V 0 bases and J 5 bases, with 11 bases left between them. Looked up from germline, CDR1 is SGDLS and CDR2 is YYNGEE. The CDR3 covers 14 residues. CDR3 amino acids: CASSVGGGITEAFF. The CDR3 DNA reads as TGTGCCAGCAGCGTAGGTGGGGGGATAACTGAAGCTTTCTTT.

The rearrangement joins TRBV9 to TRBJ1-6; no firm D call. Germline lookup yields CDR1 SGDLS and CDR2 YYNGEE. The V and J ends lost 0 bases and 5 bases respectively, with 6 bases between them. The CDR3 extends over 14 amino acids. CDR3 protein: CASSVAGDNSPLHF. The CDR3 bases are TGTGCCAGCAGCGTAGCCGGGGATAATTCACCCCTCCACTTT.

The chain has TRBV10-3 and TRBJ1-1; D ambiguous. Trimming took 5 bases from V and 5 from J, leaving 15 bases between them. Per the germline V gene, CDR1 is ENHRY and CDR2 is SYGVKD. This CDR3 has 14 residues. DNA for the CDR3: TGTGCCATCAGTCCCCTATGGGCGCCGACTGAAGCTTTCTTT. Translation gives CAISPLWAPTEAFF.

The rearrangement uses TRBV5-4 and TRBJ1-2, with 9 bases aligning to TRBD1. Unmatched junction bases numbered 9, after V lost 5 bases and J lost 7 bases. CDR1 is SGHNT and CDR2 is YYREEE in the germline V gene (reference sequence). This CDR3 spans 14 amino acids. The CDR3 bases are TGTGCCAGCAGATATGGACAGGGGATAGGTGGCTACACCTTC. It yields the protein CASRYGQGIGGYTF.

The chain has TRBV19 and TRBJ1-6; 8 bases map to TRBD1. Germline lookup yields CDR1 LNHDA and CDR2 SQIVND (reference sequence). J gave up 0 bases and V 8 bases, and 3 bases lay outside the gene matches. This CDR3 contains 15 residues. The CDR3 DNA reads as TGTGCCAGTCGGGACAGGAGCTCCTATAATTCACCCCTCCACTTT. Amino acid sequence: CASRDRSSYNSPLHF. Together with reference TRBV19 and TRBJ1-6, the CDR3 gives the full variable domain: DGGITQSPKYLFRKEGQNVTLSCEQNLNHDAMYWYRQDPGQGLRLIYYSQIVNDFQKGDIAEGYSVSREKKESFPLTVTSAQKNPTAFYLCASRDRSSYNSPLHFGNGTRLTVT.

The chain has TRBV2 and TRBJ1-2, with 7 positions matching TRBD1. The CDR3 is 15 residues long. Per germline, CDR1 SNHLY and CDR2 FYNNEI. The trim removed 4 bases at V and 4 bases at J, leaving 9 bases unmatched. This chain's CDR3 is CASSGGQVRRYGYTF. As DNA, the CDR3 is TGTGCCAGCAGTGGTGGACAGGTCAGGCGCTATGGCTACACCTTC.

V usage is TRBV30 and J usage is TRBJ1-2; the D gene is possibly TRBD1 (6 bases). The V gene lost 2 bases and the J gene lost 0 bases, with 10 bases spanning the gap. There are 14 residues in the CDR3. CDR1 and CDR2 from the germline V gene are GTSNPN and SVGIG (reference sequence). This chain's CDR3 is CAWSPRTANYGYTF. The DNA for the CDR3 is TGTGCCTGGAGTCCTAGGACAGCTAACTATGGCTACACCTTC.

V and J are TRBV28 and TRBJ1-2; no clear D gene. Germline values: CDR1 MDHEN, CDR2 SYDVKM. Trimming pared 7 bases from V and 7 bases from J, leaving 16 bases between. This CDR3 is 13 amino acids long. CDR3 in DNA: TGTGCCAGCATTCCGCAAGGAGTGATTGGCTACACCTTC. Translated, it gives CASIPQGVIGYTF.

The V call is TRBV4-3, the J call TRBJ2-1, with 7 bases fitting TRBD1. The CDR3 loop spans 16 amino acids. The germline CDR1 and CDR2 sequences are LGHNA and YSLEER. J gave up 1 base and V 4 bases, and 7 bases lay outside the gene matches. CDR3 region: CASSLLLTGSYNEQFF. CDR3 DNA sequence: TGCGCCAGCAGCCTTCTCCTGACAGGGTCCTACAATGAGCAGTTCTTC.